The 9 T cell receptor beta chains given below trace back to one sample, sequenced in a study of T cells in Graves' hyperthyroidism and ophthalmopathy. Amplified regions were TCR beta CDR3 sequences from RNA transcripts. First-round RT-PCR targeting the TCR CDR3 was performed with the HTBI primer set. One entry per CDR3 protein results from TCRdb running MiXCR on the multiplex PCR reads. The table has around 450,000 distinct CDR3 sequences, about 15% seen once. Material for sequencing was blood. These receptors were collected from a woman aged 18-29 years with Graves' hyperthyroidism.

This clonotype was counted ten times or more. V and J are TRBV5-1 and TRBJ2-1; TRBD2 might be the D (5 bases). The CDR3 runs to 13 residues. V was cut by 1 base and J by 7 bases, with 9 bases left in between. CDR1 and CDR2 from the germline V gene are SGHRS and YFSETQ. CDR3 amino acids: CASSLTSTNEQFF. In DNA, the CDR3 is TGCGCCAGCAGCTTGACTAGTACGAATGAGCAGTTCTTC.

This clonotype was seen ten or more times. This chain connects TRBV11-3 to TRBJ2-2, with D possibly called TRBD1 or TRBD2 (5 bases each). The CDR3 is 14 residues long. Germline lookup yields CDR1 SGHNT and CDR2 YENEEA. Trimming removed 6 bases at V and 6 bases at J, with 14 bases between. This CDR3 is CASRGRATSGELFF. The CDR3 nucleotides are TGTGCCAGCAGGGGACGGGCAACGTCCGGGGAGCTGTTTTTT.

This clonotype was counted at least ten times. The V call is TRBV20-1, the J call TRBJ2-5; D perhaps matches TRBD2 (7 bases). CDR1 and CDR2 (germline): DFQATT, SNEGSKA (reference sequence). V lost 7 bases to trimming and J lost 7 bases, with 25 bases between them. The CDR3 contains 15 residues. The CDR3: CSVIGGPSSAATQYF. The CDR3 region has the DNA TGCAGTGTTATCGGGGGGCCGAGTTCAGCGGCGACCCAGTACTTC.

The chain has TRBV15 and TRBJ2-3, with TRBD1 matching over 7 bases. CDR1 LNHNV and CDR2 YYDKDF come from the germline V gene (reference sequence). This CDR3 comprises 18 residues. With 1 base clipped from V and 0 bases from J, the junction kept 10 bases outside the gene matches. The CDR3: CATSRAWDSSTSTDTQYF. The CDR3, as DNA: TGTGCCACCAGCAGAGCGTGGGACAGTTCGACGAGCACAGATACGCAGTATTTT.

V and J are TRBV27 and TRBJ1-5; 10 positions match TRBD1. Germline V gene lookup returns CDR1 MNHEY and CDR2 SMNVEV (reference sequence). The CDR3 runs to 19 residues. Trimming at V came to 5 bases and at J to 0 bases, leaving 13 bases not matched to a gene. In DNA form, the CDR3 reads TGTGCCAGCAGTCCAAGACAGGGGGCCTCCGCCTATAGCAATCAGCCCCAGCATTTT. Translated, it gives CASSPRQGASAYSNQPQHF.

Ten or more counts support this clonotype. The gene calls are TRBV29-1 and TRBJ2-2, with 7 bases aligning to TRBD2. There are 14 residues in the CDR3. V trimming: 3 bases; J trimming: 1 base; junction bases outside the gene matches: 2. Germline-derived CDR1 and CDR2 are SQVTM and ANQGSEA. CDR3 nucleotide sequence: TGCAGCGTTGAGGCTAGCGGGAACACCGGGGAGCTGTTTTTT. Amino acids: CSVEASGNTGELFF.

DNA of the CDR3: TGTGCCATCAGTGAGGGAGTGCCCGGGACGGACACAGATACGCAGTATTTT. It encodes CAISEGVPGTDTDTQYF. The chain joins TRBV10-3 to TRBJ2-3; D assignment may be TRBD1 or TRBD2 (5 bases each). The germline V and J ends were trimmed by 2 bases and 2 bases, with 17 bases remaining between them. This CDR3 region has 17 residues. The germline gives CDR1 ENHRY, CDR2 SYGVKD.

This clonotype has at least ten counts. DNA for the CDR3: TGTGCCAGTAGTATAGAGCACCGAGCGAACACCGGGGAGCTGTTTTTT. Its translation is CASSIEHRANTGELFF. The J gene is TRBJ2-2, the V gene TRBV19; D is unresolved. V was pared by 0 bases and J by 0 bases, with 8 bases between. There are 16 residues in the CDR3. Germline CDR1 is LNHDA and CDR2 is SQIVND (reference sequence).

V is TRBV29-1 and J is TRBJ2-2, with no clear D. The CDR3 consists of 14 residues. Per germline, CDR1 SQVTM and CDR2 ANQGSEA. Trimming removed 8 bases from V and 6 bases from J, with 19 bases in between. The CDR3, as DNA: TGCAGCTTTAGCCCAGAATGGGCCTCCGGGGAGCTGTTTTTT. Its translation is CSFSPEWASGELFF.